This entry features one TCR beta chain sequence. The data stem from a study of blood T cell repertoires in COVID-19. The CDR3 runs 15 residues. Losses at the gene ends were 6 bases for V and 2 bases for J; bases not matched to a gene: 10. The V gene's germline CDR1 is LNHDA and CDR2 SQIVND (reference sequence). Sequenced by immunoSEQ multiplex PCR; TCRdb stores in-frame clones only, minus some. The table lists about 34,000 clones, roughly three quarters of them singletons. The origin of this receptor is a human donor in a cohort sampled during active COVID-19. The V gene is TRBV19, the J gene TRBJ2-7, with 7 positions matching TRBD1. Source material: peripheral blood. The CDR3 reads CASSLGQSIAYEQYF. The CDR3 DNA reads TGTGCCAGTAGCCTGGGACAGTCCATTGCCTACGAGCAGTACTTC.